Listed below are T cell receptor beta chains from one sample, sequenced in a study of OX40 agonist ivuxolimab in advanced cancers. Using immunoSEQ multiplex PCR, the repertoire was profiled, and TCRdb retains in-frame clones only, with some absent. The table records approximately 65,000 clones, around 90% of them present only once. The sequencing here drew on CD4+ or CD8+ T cells sorted from blood, taken in a trial of the OX40 agonist ivuxolimab. These receptors came from an adult with an advanced solid tumor such as melanoma, head and neck, liver or kidney cancer. The CDR3 runs from the conserved cysteine through the conserved F or W.

J gene,V gene,CDR3 protein
TRBJ1-2,TRBV9,CASSVVGNDGYTF
TRBJ1-6,TRBV7-2,CASSPFPNSPLHF
TRBJ2-7,TRBV6-6,CASSYSGGTASYEQYF
TRBJ2-7,TRBV5-4,CASSFEGLAGYEQYF
TRBJ1-5,TRBV2,CASRSDRTQPQHF
TRBJ1-3,TRBV2,CASTRGRMQSSGNTIYF
TRBJ1-2,TRBV5-4,CASSSDRNGYTF
TRBJ1-2,TRBV5-6,CASSLGGQGNVGYGYTF
TRBJ1-2,TRBV9,CASSATADFGGYTF
TRBJ2-7,TRBV11-2,CASSLFRYEQYF
TRBJ1-1,TRBV6-5,CATKERGVVAEAFF
TRBJ2-3,TRBV16,CASSLYKGLAGVPDTQYF
TRBJ2-7,TRBV7-2,CASSTGTSLWQDYEQYF
TRBJ2-1,TRBV5-4,CASSPPTSADRRDEQFF
TRBJ2-1,TRBV9,CASSGTSGYNEQFF
TRBJ2-7,TRBV11-3,CASSILTGAVYEQYF
TRBJ1-4,TRBV19,CASSIRDQANEKLFF
TRBJ2-1,TRBV5-4,CASSLALRAEQFF
TRBJ2-2,TRBV9,CASSVADRGYVELFF
TRBJ2-7,TRBV7-9,CASSTNYEQYF
TRBJ2-1,TRBV19,CASSPRTGGVNEQFF
TRBJ2-3,TRBV5-8,CASSLGGGARDTQYF
TRBJ2-5,TRBV11-1,CASSSRQGEATQYF
TRBJ2-1,TRBV5-1,CASSVGQGVNEQFF
TRBJ2-5,TRBV11-1,CASSLGLQTQYF
TRBJ2-6,TRBV5-1,CASSTIAGANVLTF
TRBJ1-2,TRBV6-1,CASSEIGSSANYGYTF
TRBJ1-2,TRBV5-1,CASSLAWDRGDYGYTF
TRBJ1-3,TRBV6-6,CASSWTGASSGNTIYF
TRBJ1-2,TRBV4-1,CASSHRDFSGYTF
TRBJ2-2,TRBV6-1,CASSPPWTGELFF
TRBJ2-5,TRBV5-1,CASSLAGETQYF
TRBJ2-7,TRBV14,CASSPRDRVYEQYF
TRBJ1-2,TRBV5-1,CASSGTGLTTGYTF
TRBJ1-2,TRBV28,CASSSSRDYGYTF
TRBJ2-1,TRBV7-6,CASSYGFSGGPVNEQFF
TRBJ1-2,TRBV6-1,CASSLFRVPHDGYTF
TRBJ2-5,TRBV11-3,CASSLTDSGTQYF
TRBJ2-1,TRBV6-6,CASSYSWASGEAEQFF
TRBJ2-5,TRBV5-1,CASSSQETQYF
TRBJ2-1,TRBV12-5,CASGPPGQGEYNEQFF
TRBJ2-3,TRBV7-2,CASSLVNRGDTQYF
TRBJ2-1,TRBV7-9,CASSLDGPSYNEQFF
TRBJ1-4,TRBV5-1,CASSFQGQDEKLFF
TRBJ1-6,TRBV5-1,CASSLGQPNSPLHF
TRBJ1-5,TRBV6-1,CASSGPDRAIGSQHF
TRBJ2-3,TRBV5-1,CASSLAQGTDTQYF
TRBJ2-5,TRBV7-2,CASSLVSTSGQETQYF